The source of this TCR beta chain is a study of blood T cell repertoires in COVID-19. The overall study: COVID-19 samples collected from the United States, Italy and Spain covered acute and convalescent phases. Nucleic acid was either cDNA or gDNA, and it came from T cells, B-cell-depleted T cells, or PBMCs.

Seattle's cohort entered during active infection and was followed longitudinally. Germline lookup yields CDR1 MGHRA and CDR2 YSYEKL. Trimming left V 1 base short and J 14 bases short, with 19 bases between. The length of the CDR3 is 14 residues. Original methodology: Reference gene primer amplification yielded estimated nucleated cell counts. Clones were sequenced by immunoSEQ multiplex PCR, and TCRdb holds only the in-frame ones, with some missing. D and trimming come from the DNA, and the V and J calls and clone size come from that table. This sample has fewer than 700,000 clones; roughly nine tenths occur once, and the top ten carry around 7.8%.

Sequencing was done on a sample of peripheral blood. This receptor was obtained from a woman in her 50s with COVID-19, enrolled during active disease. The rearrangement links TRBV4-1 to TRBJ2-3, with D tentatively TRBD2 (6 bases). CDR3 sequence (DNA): TGCGCCAGCAGCCAAGCCCCAAGCTCCGCGGGGAGGTATTTT. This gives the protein CASSQAPSSAGRYF.